This T cell receptor (beta chain) emerged from a study of blood T cell repertoires in COVID-19. The germline CDR1 and CDR2 sequences are SNHLY and FYNNEI. This CDR3 region has 14 residues. Trimming took 5 bases from V and 3 from J; bases not matched to a gene: 3. In the original processing: It was from reference gene primer amplification that nucleated cell counts were estimated. Produced via immunoSEQ multiplex PCR; TCRdb's table is partial and in-frame only. D and trimming come from the DNA, and the V and J calls and clone size come from that table. The sample consists of some 250,000 clones, about four fifths of them appearing once.

This chain uses TRBV2 with TRBJ2-1; 8 nucleotides agree with TRBD2. Material for sequencing was peripheral blood. This sequence was found in a woman aged 18-29 years with acute or convalescent COVID-19. The CDR3 sequence is CASSKGTSYNEQFF. In DNA form, the CDR3 reads TGTGCCAGCAGTAAGGGGACTAGCTACAATGAGCAGTTCTTC.